This T cell receptor beta chain was sequenced in a study of blood T cell repertoires in COVID-19. Study in general: The origin of the acute and convalescent COVID-19 samples was the United States, Italy and Spain. PBMCs, B-cell-depleted T cells, or T cells provided the cDNA or gDNA that made up the material.

Germline values: CDR1 LGHNA, CDR2 YSLEER. This CDR3 contains 15 residues. Unmatched junction bases numbered 7, after V lost 3 bases and J lost 4 bases. Generated by immunoSEQ multiplex PCR, the TCRdb table keeps only in-frame clones and is missing some. The repertoire includes 110,000 or so clones, more than 60% of them detected once, and roughly 6.2% sits in the top ten. What was sequenced was peripheral blood. The chain uses TRBV4-3 and TRBJ2-7; 9 bases map to TRBD1. This TCR was sampled from a man aged 65 to 85 with acute or convalescent COVID-19. CDR3 region: CASSQVGTGMYEQYF. The DNA of the CDR3 is TGCGCCAGCAGCCAGGTAGGGACAGGGATGTACGAGCAGTACTTC.